This TCR beta chain was recovered during a study of blood T cell repertoires in COVID-19 (dated by TCRdb to 2020 to 2022). Regarding the complete study: The collaborator samples originated in the United States, Italy and Spain and spanned the acute and convalescent phases of COVID-19. The prospective study material was composed of cDNA or gDNA derived from T cells, B-cell-depleted T cells, or PBMCs. Deeply sampled blood TCRbeta repertoires from subjects exposed to, actively infected with, or recovered from COVID-19 were included in the dataset. A freely available public database, intended as a resource for researchers studying the immune response to SARS-CoV-2, is where the repertoires were released. Samples were obtained from the ongoing ImmuneRACE study (first 160 participants) and from over 1,000 subjects provided by 6 global collaborators. Sample metadata almost always included a de-identified subject ID, COVID-19 status, age in years and sex. Where HLA class I and class II types were available, the types were taken from metadata supplied by the sample provider, not from assay-based typing.

The immunoSEQ Assay, a bias-controlled multiplex PCR, was used to amplify TCRbeta CDR3 regions from genomic DNA. The authors processed their data as follows. The number of nucleated cells in each sample was estimated by amplification of reference gene primers within the assay. To quantify the absolute abundance of each unique TCRbeta CDR3 rearrangement, sequence reads were collapsed and filtered. For each sample, productive Simpson clonality was calculated by taking the square root of Simpson's diversity index across productive rearrangements. TCRdb carries this immuneACCESS record with in-frame sequences only. Its versions omit some clonotypes, under half of them owing to an unresolved V gene in the studies checked, with the rest unexplained. Clone size and V and J calls were adopted from that table, with D and trimming inferred from the DNA. Recorded for this sample are fewer than 70,000 clones; about 81% of them occurred a single time. The top ten clonotypes cover 9% to 15% of the sample.

Each collaborating institution followed its own protocols to collect whole blood in K2EDTA tubes. Collaborator samples were shipped for TCRbeta analysis as frozen whole blood, isolated PBMCs, or DNA extracted from either sample type. Of note for this clone: Its antigen target is currently unknown. No base qualities exist here, and no much larger clone lies one base off it.

V drops 0 bases and J drops 0 bases, leaving 18 bases in between. From the cysteine through the phenylalanine, the CDR3 covers 18 amino acids. Only the CDR3 part of the read is kept: 54 bases, read in frame from the first base. The germline V gene (reference sequence) provides CDR1 SGHNT and CDR2 YYREEE. The full study reports these points: The amount of clinical and demographic metadata varied by source and participant and was provided uncurated.

The V and J segments used are TRBV5-4 and TRBJ1-1, and perhaps TRBD1 as D gene, on 6 matching bases. The clonotype was recovered from a human donor in a cohort sampled during active COVID-19. The material sequenced was peripheral blood. The nucleotides read TGTGCCAGCAGCTTGGGGCCCGAGTGGACAGCTATGAACACTGAAGCTTTCTTT. It is translated as CASSLGPEWTAMNTEAFF.